These 15 T cell receptor beta chains were sequenced from one sample in a study of breast tumors, draining lymph nodes, adjacent tissues. Breast cancer patients provided tissue from their axillary draining lymph nodes. TCRdb reanalysed the multiplex PCR reads using MiXCR and keeps one entry per CDR3 protein. This sample has some 120,000 distinct CDR3 sequences, with over 20% found just once. The specimen sequenced was axillary lymph node tissue. The receptors derive from a female donor with breast cancer. Some clones in this sample may be carry-over from other donors' samples.

As concerns this clonotype: Since a much larger clone is just one base distant, this may be a read error. The CDR3 nucleotides read TGTGCCAGCAGTTTTGGCAGGGGCTACGAGCAGTACTTC. Its protein is CASSFGRGYEQYF. V is TRBV12-3 or TRBV12-4 and J is TRBJ2-7; TRBD1 is a possible D gene (6 bases). Deletions cut 3 bases from V and 3 bases from J, with 9 bases between. This CDR3 has 13 amino acids.

This clonotype has ten or more counts. The V call is TRBV12-3 or TRBV12-4, the J call TRBJ2-1; D is unclear. Trimming took 2 bases from V and 7 from J, leaving 6 bases between them. The CDR3 totals 12 residues. The CDR3 DNA follows: TGTGCCAGCAGTTTATTTACGAATGAGCAGTTCTTC. The encoded protein is CASSLFTNEQFF.

This clonotype was seen once. The CDR3 loop reads CSGLAGADTQYF. The CDR3 region has the DNA TGCAGTGGACTAGCGGGAGCCGATACGCAGTATTTT. The chain is built from TRBV20-1 and TRBJ2-3; 12 bases match TRBD2. Germline CDR1 reads DFQATT; CDR2 reads SNEGSKA (reference sequence). V lost 7 bases to trimming and J lost 6 bases; unmatched junction nucleotides: 2. This CDR3 contains 12 residues.

This clonotype was observed a handful of times. This chain links TRBV28 with TRBJ2-3, with 12 bases aligning to TRBD2. Germline V CDR1 and CDR2: MDHEN, SYDVKM. The CDR3 consists of 16 residues. J lost 8 bases, V lost 2 bases, and 8 bases had no gene match. As DNA, the CDR3 is TGTGCCAGCAGTTTAGGACTAGCGGGGAGAGGTGGTACGCAGTATTTT. Translating it yields CASSLGLAGRGGTQYF.

A note on this clonotype: This sequence may be a read error, since a much larger clone differs from it by one base. V gene TRBV15 combines with J gene TRBJ1-4, with D tentatively TRBD1 (6 bases). From germline, CDR1 is LNHNV and CDR2 YYDKDF (reference sequence). The CDR3 totals 16 residues. The CDR3 bases are TGTGCCACCAGCAGAGATCTGGCAGGGGCTATGGAAAAACTGCTTTTT. Amino acids: CATSRDLAGAMEKLLF. Combining the CDR3 with reference TRBV15 and TRBJ1-4 gives the whole variable domain DAMVIQNPRYQVTQFGKPVTLSCSQTLNHNVMYWYQQKSSQAPKLLFHYYDKDFNNEADTPDNFQSRRPNTSFCFLDIRSPGLGDTAMYLCATSRDLAGAMEKLLFGSGTQLSVL.

In regard to this clonotype: The junction differs from germline at one of its ends, possibly a read error. The rearrangement uses TRBV2 and TRBJ2-7; 8 positions agree with TRBD1. CDR1 is SNHLY and CDR2 is FYNNEI in the germline V gene. This CDR3 is built from 14 residues. DNA of the CDR3: TGTGCCAGCAGACCCGGACAGGGACCCGTCGAGCAGCACTTC. Amino acid sequence: CASRPGQGPVEQHF. Variable domain in full (rest from reference TRBV2 and TRBJ2-7): EPEVTQTPSHQVTQMGQEVILRCVPISNHLYFYWYRQILGQKVEFLVSFYNNEISEKSEIFDDQFSVERPDGSNFTLKIRSTKLEDSAMYFCASRPGQGPVEQHFGPGTRLTVT.

DNA for the CDR3: TGTGCCAGCAGTTCCACGGGGCAGCAAGAGACCCAGTACTTC. Its protein product is CASSSTGQQETQYF. The V and J genes are TRBV27 and TRBJ2-5; D may be TRBD1 or TRBD2 (5 bases each). Germline V gene data show CDR1 as MNHEY and CDR2 as SMNVEV (reference sequence). Trimming took 4 bases from V and 2 from J, leaving 11 bases between them. The CDR3 runs 14 residues.

In its sample, this clonotype was seen many times. The chain recombines TRBV30 with TRBJ2-2, with 16 bases aligning to TRBD2. The CDR3 is 17 amino acids. Germline CDR1 reads GTSNPN; CDR2 reads SVGIG (reference sequence). V was clipped by 4 bases and J by 6 bases; unmatched bases: 8. The chain's CDR3 is CAWKGLAGGPGAGELFF. DNA of the CDR3: TGTGCCTGGAAGGGACTAGCGGGAGGGCCTGGGGCCGGGGAGCTGTTTTTT.

A word on this clonotype: This could be a read error, since a much larger clone is one nucleotide away. The chain is built from TRBV12-5 and TRBJ2-3, with TRBD2 matching over 10 bases. This CDR3 comprises 16 residues. CDR1 LGHNT and CDR2 FRNRAP come from the germline V gene. The CDR3 reads CASGLDSGRPTDTRYF. For the CDR3, the DNA is TGTGCTAGTGGTTTGGATAGCGGGAGGCCCACAGATACGCGGTATTTT.

Remarks on this clonotype: A much larger clonotype is one base distant, so this may be a read error. V usage is TRBV3-1 and J usage is TRBJ1-3; D possibly corresponds to TRBD1 (5 bases). Trimming took off 5 bases at V and 4 bases at J, with 15 bases between the two ends. Germline-derived CDR1 and CDR2 are LGHDT and YNNKEL (reference sequence). CDR3 length equals 15 residues. CDR3 amino acids: CASSKGLPLGNTIYF. The CDR3 region has the DNA TGTGCCAGCAGCAAGGGACTTCCCCTCGGAAACACCATATATTTT.

A word on this clonotype: A much larger clonotype is one base distant, so this may be a read error. The J gene is TRBJ2-7, the V gene TRBV20-1; D is tentatively TRBD1 or TRBD2 (5 bases each). This CDR3 is built from 13 residues. Germline V lookup: CDR1 DFQATT, CDR2 SNEGSKA (reference sequence). The CDR3 sequence: CSASNRDGYKQYF. CDR3 sequence (DNA): TGCAGTGCTAGCAACCGGGACGGCTACAAGCAGTACTTC.

This clonotype was counted many times. V gene TRBV20-1 combines with J gene TRBJ2-7; tentative D call: TRBD2 (6 bases). The CDR3 is 14 residues long. The ends were cut back, 4 bases at V and 6 bases at J, with 19 bases in the middle. Germline CDR1 DFQATT, CDR2 SNEGSKA (reference sequence). The CDR3 sequence is CSAIHQGAGFEQYF. The CDR3 DNA follows: TGCAGTGCTATACACCAGGGAGCGGGTTTCGAGCAGTACTTC.

In the case of this clonotype: This may stem from a read error, because a much larger clone lies one nucleotide away. This CDR3 fails to terminate in the conserved phenylalanine or tryptophan, so it likely reflects a read error. This chain uses TRBV6-5 with TRBJ1-2; 7 bases match TRBD1. Per germline, CDR1 MNHEY and CDR2 SVGAGI. The CDR3 has 14 amino acids. V shed 0 bases and J 6 bases; nucleotides not matched to a gene: 4. This CDR3 is CASSYSGDRDGYTS. The CDR3 DNA sequence: TGTGCCAGCAGTTACTCCGGGGACAGAGATGGCTACACCTCC.

Details on this clonotype: Just one base apart from a much larger clone, this may be a read error. This chain connects TRBV11-2 to TRBJ2-2; perhaps TRBD2 as D (5 bases). CDR1 is SGHAT, CDR2 FQNNGV, per germline. Trimming left V 8 bases short and J 3 bases short, with 13 bases between. The CDR3 is 14 amino acids. CDR3: CASGLGLDTGELFF. The CDR3 DNA follows: TGTGCCAGCGGCCTTGGACTGGACACCGGGGAGCTGTTTTTT.

This clonotype was seen ten or more times. The chain is built from TRBV14 and TRBJ2-7; no reliable D call. V was cut by 3 bases and J by 3 bases, with 6 bases left in between. Germline V lookup: CDR1 SGHDN, CDR2 FVKESK. This CDR3 comprises 12 residues. The chain's CDR3 is CASSQRLYEQYF. In DNA form, the CDR3 reads TGTGCCAGCAGCCAGAGACTCTACGAGCAGTACTTC.